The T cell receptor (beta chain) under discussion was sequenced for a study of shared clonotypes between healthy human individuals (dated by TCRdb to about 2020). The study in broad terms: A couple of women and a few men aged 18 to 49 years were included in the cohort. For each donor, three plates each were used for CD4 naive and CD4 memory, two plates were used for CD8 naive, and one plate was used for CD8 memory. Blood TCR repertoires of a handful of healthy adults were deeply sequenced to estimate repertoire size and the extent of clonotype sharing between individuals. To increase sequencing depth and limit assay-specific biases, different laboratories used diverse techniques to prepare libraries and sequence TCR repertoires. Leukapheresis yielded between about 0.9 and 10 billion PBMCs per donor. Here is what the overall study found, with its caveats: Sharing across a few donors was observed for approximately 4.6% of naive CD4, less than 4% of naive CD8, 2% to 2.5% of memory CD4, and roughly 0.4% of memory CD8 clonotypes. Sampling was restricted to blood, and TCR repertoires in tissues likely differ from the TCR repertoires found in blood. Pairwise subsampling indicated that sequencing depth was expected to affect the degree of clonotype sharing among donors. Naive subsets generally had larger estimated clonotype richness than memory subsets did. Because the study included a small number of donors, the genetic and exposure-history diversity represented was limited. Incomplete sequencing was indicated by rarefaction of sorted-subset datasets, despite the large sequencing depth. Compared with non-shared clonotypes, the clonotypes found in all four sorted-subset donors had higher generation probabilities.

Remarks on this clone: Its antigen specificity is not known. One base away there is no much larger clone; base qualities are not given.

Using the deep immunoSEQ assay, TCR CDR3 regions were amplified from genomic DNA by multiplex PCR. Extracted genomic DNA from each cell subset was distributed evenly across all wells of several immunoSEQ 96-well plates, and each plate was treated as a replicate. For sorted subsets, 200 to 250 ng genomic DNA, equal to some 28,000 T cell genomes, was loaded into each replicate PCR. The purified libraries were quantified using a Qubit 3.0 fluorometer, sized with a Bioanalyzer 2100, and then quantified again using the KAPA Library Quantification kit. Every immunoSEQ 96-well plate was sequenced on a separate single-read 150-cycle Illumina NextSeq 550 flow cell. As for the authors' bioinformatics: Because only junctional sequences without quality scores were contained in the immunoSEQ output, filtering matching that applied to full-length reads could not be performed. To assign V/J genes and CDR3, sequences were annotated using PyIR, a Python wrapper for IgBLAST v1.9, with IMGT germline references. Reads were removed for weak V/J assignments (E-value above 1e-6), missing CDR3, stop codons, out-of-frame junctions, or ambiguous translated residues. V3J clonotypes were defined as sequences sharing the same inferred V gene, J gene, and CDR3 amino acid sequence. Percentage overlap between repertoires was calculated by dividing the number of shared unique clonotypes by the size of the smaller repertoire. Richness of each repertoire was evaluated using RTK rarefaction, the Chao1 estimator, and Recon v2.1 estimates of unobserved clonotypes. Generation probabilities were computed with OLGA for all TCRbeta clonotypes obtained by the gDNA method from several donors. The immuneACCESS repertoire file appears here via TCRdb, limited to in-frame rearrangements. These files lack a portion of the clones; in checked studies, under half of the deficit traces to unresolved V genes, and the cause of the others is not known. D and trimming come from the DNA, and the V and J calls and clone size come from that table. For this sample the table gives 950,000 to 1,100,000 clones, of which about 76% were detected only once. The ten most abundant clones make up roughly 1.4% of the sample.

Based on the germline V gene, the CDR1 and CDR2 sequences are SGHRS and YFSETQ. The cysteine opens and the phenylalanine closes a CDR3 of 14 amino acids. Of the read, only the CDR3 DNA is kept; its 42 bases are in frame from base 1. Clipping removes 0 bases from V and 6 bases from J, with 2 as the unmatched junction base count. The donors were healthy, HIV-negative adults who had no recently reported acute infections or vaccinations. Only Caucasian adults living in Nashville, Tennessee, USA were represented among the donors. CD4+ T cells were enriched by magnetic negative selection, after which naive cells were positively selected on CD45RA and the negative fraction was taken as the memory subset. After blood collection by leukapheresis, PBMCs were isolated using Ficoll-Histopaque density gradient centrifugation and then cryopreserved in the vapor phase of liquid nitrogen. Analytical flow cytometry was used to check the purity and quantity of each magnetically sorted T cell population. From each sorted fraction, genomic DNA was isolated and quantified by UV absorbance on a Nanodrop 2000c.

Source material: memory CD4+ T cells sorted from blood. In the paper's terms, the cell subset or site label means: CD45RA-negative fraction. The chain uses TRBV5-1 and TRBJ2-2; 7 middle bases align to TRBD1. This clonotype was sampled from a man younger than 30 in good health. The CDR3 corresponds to CASSLEGGAGELFF. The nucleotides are TGCGCCAGCAGCTTGGAAGGGGGCGCCGGGGAGCTGTTTTTT.